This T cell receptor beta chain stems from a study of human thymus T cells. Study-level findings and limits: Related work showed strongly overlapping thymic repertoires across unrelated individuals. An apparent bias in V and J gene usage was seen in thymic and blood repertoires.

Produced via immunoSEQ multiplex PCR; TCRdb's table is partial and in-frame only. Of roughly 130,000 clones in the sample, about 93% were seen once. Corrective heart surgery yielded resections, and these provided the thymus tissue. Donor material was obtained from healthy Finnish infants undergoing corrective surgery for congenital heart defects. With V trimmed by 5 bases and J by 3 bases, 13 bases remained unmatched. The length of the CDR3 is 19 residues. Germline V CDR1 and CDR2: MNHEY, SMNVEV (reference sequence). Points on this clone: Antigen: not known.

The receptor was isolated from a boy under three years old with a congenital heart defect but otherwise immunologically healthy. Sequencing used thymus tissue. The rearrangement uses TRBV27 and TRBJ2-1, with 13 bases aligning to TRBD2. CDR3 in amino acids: CASSPKVTSGGVIYNEQFF. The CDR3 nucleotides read TGTGCCAGCAGTCCAAAAGTCACTAGCGGGGGGGTAATCTACAATGAGCAGTTCTTC.